The 27 T cell receptor beta chains given below trace back to one sample, sequenced in a study of beta chain features in type 1 diabetes. Study results and limitations: The study found moderately but significantly shorter TCRB CDR3s in all four CD4+ subsets of Type 1 diabetes patients.

These receptors are not linked to any known antigen. The authors reverse transcribed all of the isolated RNA, so sequencing captured expressed TCRB transcripts. The data were produced by immunoSEQ multiplex PCR, yet TCRdb's version contains in-frame clones alone and is incomplete. The table has 200,000 to 300,000 clones, around 9.9% seen once. Specimen: naive CD4+ T cells from blood. All receptors come from a man younger than 45 with type 1 diabetes.

This clone was observed a handful of times. The genes are TRBV2 and TRBJ1-5; 7 bases are shared with TRBD1. J gave up 5 bases and V 4 bases, and 2 bases lay outside the gene matches. The CDR3 totals 13 residues. Looked up from germline, CDR1 is SNHLY and CDR2 is FYNNEI. CDR3 DNA: TGTGCCAGCAGTGGGGACAGCCATCAGCCCCAGCATTTT. Its protein is CASSGDSHQPQHF.

This clone was observed a few times. The chain uses TRBV7-2 and TRBJ2-7; the D gene is possibly TRBD2 (6 bases). Germline loops: CDR1 SGHTA, CDR2 FQGNSA. Between the trimmed V and J ends, which lost 2 bases and 1 base, there was a span of 9 bases. The CDR3 has 14 residues. The CDR3 DNA sequence: TGTGCCAGCAGCTTATCTGCGGGATCCTACGAGCAGTACTTC. It is translated as CASSLSAGSYEQYF.

Only a few counts were recorded for this clone. The chain combines TRBV9 with TRBJ2-5; 8 bases map to TRBD2. The junction had 5 bases not matched to a gene; V was cut back by 0 bases and J by 4 bases. Germline CDR1 and CDR2: SGDLS and YYNGEE. CDR3 length: 15 residues. CDR3 region: CASSVVTGGPETQYF. The CDR3 DNA reads TGTGCCAGCAGCGTAGTCACGGGGGGGCCAGAGACCCAGTACTTC.

The J gene is TRBJ1-5, the V gene TRBV2; possibly TRBD1 for D (6 bases). Germline values: CDR1 SNHLY, CDR2 FYNNEI. This CDR3 contains 15 residues. V was cut by 1 base and J by 0 bases, with 7 bases left in between. CDR3 sequence (DNA): TGTGCCAGCAGTGAAGGACAGGTTAGCAATCAGCCCCAGCATTTT. It yields the protein CASSEGQVSNQPQHF.

The DNA for the CDR3 is TGTGCCAGCAGCTTAATTGCGGGGGCGTACTACGAGCAGTACTTC. It codes for CASSLIAGAYYEQYF. The V and J genes are TRBV7-2 and TRBJ2-7; D possibly corresponds to TRBD2 (7 bases). This CDR3 region has 15 residues. V lost 2 bases to trimming and J lost 3 bases, with 14 bases between them. Germline values: CDR1 SGHTA, CDR2 FQGNSA.

The V and J genes are TRBV7-3 and TRBJ2-7; tentatively, D is TRBD2 (5 bases). CDR1 and CDR2 from the germline V gene are SGHTA and FQGTGA. Trimming took 0 bases from V and 3 from J, leaving 6 bases between them. The CDR3 runs 13 residues. The CDR3 DNA follows: TGTGCCAGCAGCTTAACTGGAGGCTACGAGCAGTACTTC. Protein product: CASSLTGGYEQYF.

V usage is TRBV7-2 and J usage is TRBJ1-1, with D uncertain. The V end was cut by 4 bases, the J end by 3 bases, with 12 bases between. The length of the CDR3 is 14 residues. Germline values: CDR1 SGHTA, CDR2 FQGNSA. CDR3 DNA sequence: TGTGCCAGCAGCTCCATGACAACCTACACTGAAGCTTTCTTT. Translating it yields CASSSMTTYTEAFF.

This clone occurred a few times. This chain joins TRBV7-9 and TRBJ2-6; no firm D call. V gave up 0 bases and J gave up 2 bases, with 5 bases separating them. Germline CDR1 SEHNR, CDR2 FQNEAQ (reference sequence). This CDR3 is 15 amino acids long. CDR3 residues: CASSLASPGANVLTF. The DNA for the CDR3 is TGTGCCAGCAGCTTAGCAAGCCCTGGGGCCAACGTCCTGACTTTC.

This clone was counted between two and nine times. This rearrangement joins TRBV7-6 to TRBJ1-2; D is perhaps TRBD1 (5 bases). The CDR3 is 15 residues long. The germline CDR1 and CDR2 sequences are SGHVS and FNYEAQ. Trimming took off 2 bases at V and 4 bases at J, with 14 bases between the two ends. The CDR3 DNA follows: TGTGCCAGCAGCTTACGCGGAGGGGAAGCCTATGGCTACACCTTC. This encodes CASSLRGGEAYGYTF.

In this sample, this clone turned up a few times. The chain is built from TRBV4-2 and TRBJ2-3, with 10 bases fitting TRBD2. Germline values: CDR1 LGHNA, CDR2 YNFKEQ. The CDR3 runs to 18 residues. Trimming at V came to 4 bases and at J to 4 bases, leaving 14 bases not matched to a gene. The CDR3: CASSRVGEAGGPPDTQYF. DNA of the CDR3: TGTGCCAGCAGCCGGGTAGGGGAAGCGGGGGGGCCCCCAGATACGCAGTATTTT.

The gene calls are TRBV5-4 and TRBJ2-3; TRBD2 matches 10 bases. This CDR3 has 16 amino acids. Unmatched junction bases numbered 5, after V lost 1 base and J lost 3 bases. Looked up from germline, CDR1 is SGHNT and CDR2 is YYREEE (reference sequence). CDR3 nucleotides: TGTGCCAGCAGCTTGATGCTAGCGGGGGATACAGATACGCAGTATTTT. This gives the protein CASSLMLAGDTDTQYF.

The J gene is TRBJ1-3, the V gene TRBV29-1; D unresolved. Trimming shortened V by 7 bases and J by 0 bases, and 10 bases separated the two germline ends. Germline loops: CDR1 SQVTM, CDR2 ANQGSEA. The CDR3 runs 13 residues. CDR3 protein: CSAERSSGNTIYF. CDR3 bases: TGCAGCGCCGAAAGGAGCTCTGGAAACACCATATATTTT.

V is TRBV5-6 and J is TRBJ1-5; TRBD1 might be the D (5 bases). Looked up from germline, CDR1 is SGHDT and CDR2 is YYEEEE. This CDR3 comprises 12 residues. Deletions cut 4 bases from V and 5 bases from J, with 7 bases between. In DNA form, the CDR3 reads TGTGCCAGCAGCACGGGGGATCAGCCCCAGCATTTT. This sequence encodes CASSTGDQPQHF.

This clone occurred a few times. The chain recombines TRBV5-1 with TRBJ2-2; tentative D call: TRBD2 (6 bases). The germline CDR1 and CDR2 sequences are SGHRS and YFSETQ. V dropped 0 bases and J dropped 0 bases, with 9 bases sitting between them. This CDR3 has 16 residues. CDR3 in DNA: TGCGCCAGCAGCTTGGGGCTAGCGTCGAACACCGGGGAGCTGTTTTTT. This translates into CASSLGLASNTGELFF.

This clone occurred a few times. Likely a read error: the CDR3 ends without its conserved phenylalanine or tryptophan. The DNA is omitted, as the CDR3 cannot be located on it reliably, and the CDR3 follows TCRdb's listing. The J gene is TRBJ2-7, the V gene TRBV25-1; the table names TRBD1, a call not compared with the DNA. The germline CDR1 and CDR2 sequences are MGHDK and SYGVNS. A total of 8 residues make up the CDR3, ends included. CDR3 protein: CASSHQGI.

This clone was seen a handful of times. The chain recombines TRBV5-1 with TRBJ2-6; tentatively, D is TRBD2 (7 bases). Germline CDR1 and CDR2: SGHRS and YFSETQ. There are 16 residues in the CDR3. The V end was cut by 7 bases, the J end by 3 bases, with 17 bases between. The CDR3 sequence is CASGRRGAGGANVLTF. The CDR3 coding sequence is TGCGCCAGCGGTCGTCGGGGGGCTGGTGGGGCCAACGTCCTGACTTTC.

This chain connects TRBV6-5 to TRBJ2-4; tentative D call: TRBD1 (5 bases). This CDR3 is built from 14 residues. CDR1 is MNHEY and CDR2 is SVGAGI in the germline V gene. Trimming pared 10 bases from V and 5 bases from J, leaving 18 bases between. The CDR3 DNA sequence: TGTGCCACCCAGGGTAAGGGGTCGGAAAACATTCAGTACTTC. Amino acids: CATQGKGSENIQYF.

The J gene is TRBJ2-7, the V gene TRBV19; D remains ambiguous. V lost 3 bases, J lost 5 bases, and 11 bases lay in between. This CDR3 has 13 residues. The germline V gene encodes CDR1 LNHDA and CDR2 SQIVND (reference sequence). In DNA form, the CDR3 reads TGTGCCAGTAGTATTAGTCTACTTCACGAGCAGTACTTC. It translates to CASSISLLHEQYF.

V usage is TRBV9 and J usage is TRBJ1-5, with 10 bases that match TRBD1. The length of the CDR3 is 17 residues. The junction had 5 bases not matched to a gene; V was cut back by 0 bases and J by 2 bases. The germline gives CDR1 SGDLS, CDR2 YYNGEE. As DNA, the CDR3 is TGTGCCAGCAGCGTAGGGGACAGGGGAGTGGGCAATCAGCCCCAGCATTTT. This sequence encodes CASSVGDRGVGNQPQHF.

This chain links TRBV28 with TRBJ2-5, with 7 bases matching TRBD1. Germline V gives CDR1 MDHEN, CDR2 SYDVKM. The CDR3 length is 13 residues. With 5 bases clipped from V and 5 bases from J, the junction kept 5 bases outside the gene matches. Here the CDR3 DNA reads TGTGCCAGCAGTCACAGGGGACGGGAGACCCAGTACTTC. Encoded protein: CASSHRGRETQYF.

This clone has more than one count but fewer than ten. This chain joins TRBV30 and TRBJ1-6; 10 bases map to TRBD1. The CDR3 totals 14 residues. After removal of 4 bases from V and 10 bases from J, the junction contained 7 bases not matched to a gene. CDR1 is GTSNPN, CDR2 SVGIG, per germline (reference sequence). Here the CDR3 reads CAWNRDRGESPLHF. CDR3 sequence (DNA): TGTGCCTGGAACCGGGACAGGGGAGAATCACCCCTCCACTTT. Full variable domain (outside the CDR3, taken from reference TRBV30 and TRBJ1-6): SQTIHQWPATLVQPVGSPLSLECTVEGTSNPNLYWYRQAAGRGLQLLFYSVGIGQISSEVPQNLSASRPQDRQFILSSKKLLLSDSGFYLCAWNRDRGESPLHFGNGTRLTVT.

The chain carries TRBV5-4 and TRBJ1-4; no reliable D call. Trimming took 2 bases from V and 4 from J, leaving 9 bases between them. The germline gives CDR1 SGHNT, CDR2 YYREEE (reference sequence). The CDR3 spans 14 residues. The CDR3 here is CASSFEYSNEKLFF. For the CDR3, the DNA is TGTGCCAGCAGCTTTGAGTACAGTAATGAAAAACTGTTTTTT.

V usage is TRBV12-5 and J usage is TRBJ2-5; tentatively, D is TRBD2 (6 bases). This CDR3 has 14 residues. Germline V CDR1 and CDR2: LGHNT, FRNRAP. V was cut by 1 base and J by 5 bases, with 11 bases left in between. The CDR3 DNA follows: TGTGCTAGTGGTTTGGAGCAGGGAGGCGAGACCCAGTACTTC. Translated, it gives CASGLEQGGETQYF.

The table lists this clone with a few counts. V usage is TRBV4-2 and J usage is TRBJ2-1; tentative D call: TRBD2 (5 bases). The germline V gene has CDR1 LGHNA and CDR2 YNFKEQ. This CDR3 spans 18 amino acids. The V end was cut by 2 bases, the J end by 3 bases, with 20 bases between. DNA for the CDR3: TGTGCCAGCAGCCAACGGGTAGGACTGCTTACAAGCTACAATGAGCAGTTCTTC. Its translation: CASSQRVGLLTSYNEQFF.

The V call is TRBV4-2, the J call TRBJ2-1, with 8 bases identical to TRBD2. Germline CDR1 and CDR2: LGHNA and YNFKEQ. There are 15 residues in the CDR3. J gave up 1 base and V 6 bases, and 5 bases lay outside the gene matches. The CDR3 DNA reads as TGTGCCAGCAGAGAGTCTAGCGGGTCCTACAATGAGCAGTTCTTC. Translating gives CASRESSGSYNEQFF.

This clone has a handful of counts. This rearrangement joins TRBV7-2 to TRBJ2-7, with TRBD1 as a possible D gene (5 bases). This CDR3 is 13 amino acids long. Trimming removed 5 bases at V and 6 bases at J, with 14 bases between. CDR1 SGHTA and CDR2 FQGNSA come from the germline V gene. CDR3 amino acids: CASSLDRKGEQYF. In DNA form, the CDR3 reads TGTGCCAGCAGCCTCGACAGAAAGGGCGAGCAGTACTTC.

J is TRBJ2-1 and V is TRBV4-2; 10 positions match TRBD2. CDR1 is LGHNA and CDR2 is YNFKEQ in the germline V gene. Losses at the gene ends were 5 bases for V and 5 bases for J; bases not matched to a gene: 6. The CDR3 is 15 amino acids. In nucleotides, the CDR3 is TGTGCCAGCAGCTATACTAGCGGGGATGACAATGAGCAGTTCTTC. It yields the protein CASSYTSGDDNEQFF.